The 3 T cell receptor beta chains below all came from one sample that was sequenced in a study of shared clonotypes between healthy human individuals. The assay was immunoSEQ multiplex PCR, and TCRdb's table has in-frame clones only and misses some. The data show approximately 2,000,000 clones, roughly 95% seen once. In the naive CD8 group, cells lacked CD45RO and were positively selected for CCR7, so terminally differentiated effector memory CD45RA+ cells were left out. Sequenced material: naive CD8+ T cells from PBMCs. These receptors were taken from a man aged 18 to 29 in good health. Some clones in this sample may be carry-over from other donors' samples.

The CDR3 loop is CASSGGGAGNEQFF. The CDR3 DNA is TGTGCCAGCAGCGGAGGGGGGGCAGGGAATGAGCAGTTCTTC. The chain recombines TRBV7-9 with TRBJ2-1, with D possibly being TRBD2 (7 bases). With 5 bases removed from V and 7 bases from J, the gap between germline ends came to 15 bases. The germline gives CDR1 SEHNR, CDR2 FQNEAQ (reference sequence). This CDR3 has 14 residues.

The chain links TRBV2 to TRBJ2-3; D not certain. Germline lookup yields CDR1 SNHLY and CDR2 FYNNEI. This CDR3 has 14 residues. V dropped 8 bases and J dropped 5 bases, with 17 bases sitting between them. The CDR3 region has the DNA TGTGCCAGCGGGCCCGCCCCCCGGGTAGATACGCAGTATTTT. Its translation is CASGPAPRVDTQYF.

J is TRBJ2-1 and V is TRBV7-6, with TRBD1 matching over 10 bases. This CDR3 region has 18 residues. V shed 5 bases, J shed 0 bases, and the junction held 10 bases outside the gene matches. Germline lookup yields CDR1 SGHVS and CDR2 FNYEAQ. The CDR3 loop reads CASSKRTGGLPSYNEQFF. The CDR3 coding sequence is TGTGCCAGCAGCAAACGGACAGGGGGTCTCCCCTCCTACAATGAGCAGTTCTTC.